The rows below give T cell receptor beta chains drawn from one sample of a study of blood T cell repertoires in COVID-19. This table comes from immunoSEQ multiplex PCR, and its TCRdb copy is limited to in-frame clones, with some not included. Among about 190,000 clones listed, roughly 80% were seen once. Sample: peripheral blood. The receptors shown here come from a man aged 60-69 years with acute or convalescent COVID-19. CDR3s include the opening cysteine and the closing phenylalanine or tryptophan. Fields, in order: J gene, V gene, D gene, clone size, CDR3 protein, CDR3 DNA. The D gene is left open where the match is weak. A row's size may be missing; if present it is once, few, many or a size class.

TRBJ1-6 TRBV7-9 TRBD1 - CASSSTGVTNSPLHF TGTGCCAGCAGCTCAACAGGGGTGACAAATTCACCCCTCCACTTT
TRBJ1-1 TRBV5-1 - - CASSSGAHGTEAFF TGCGCCAGCAGCTCAGGGGCCCACGGGACTGAAGCTTTCTTT
TRBJ2-1 TRBV7-3 - - CASSRARGEQFF TGTGCCAGCAGCCGCGCCCGGGGAGAGCAGTTCTTC
TRBJ2-3 TRBV15 TRBD2 - CATSRVLAASTDTQYF TGTGCCACCAGCAGAGTACTAGCGGCTAGCACAGATACGCAGTATTTT
TRBJ1-5 TRBV7-9 TRBD1 - CASSPQGTRNQPQHF TGTGCCAGCAGCCCACAGGGGACCCGCAATCAGCCCCAGCATTTT
TRBJ1-3 TRBV5-1 - - CASSLDGNSGNTIYF TGCGCCAGCAGCTTGGACGGGAACTCTGGAAACACCATATATTTT
TRBJ1-6 TRBV21-1 - - CASSSFDRGNSPLHF TGTGCCAGCAGCTCCTTCGACAGGGGGAATTCACCCCTCCACTTT
TRBJ1-1 TRBV10-3 - - CAINGGNTEAFF TGTGCCATCAACGGGGGGAACACTGAAGCTTTCTTT
TRBJ2-2 TRBV6-5 - - CASKVRMNTGELFF TGTGCCAGCAAAGTGCGGATGAACACCGGGGAGCTGTTTTTT
TRBJ2-1 TRBV19 TRBD2 - CASSMGLEGYEQFF TGTGCCAGTAGCATGGGACTAGAAGGGTATGAGCAGTTCTTC
TRBJ1-4 TRBV6-6 TRBD1 few CASSDLGQGGGKLFF TGTGCCAGCAGCGATCTCGGACAGGGAGGAGGAAAACTGTTTTTT
TRBJ1-5 TRBV18 - - CASSQTGVNQPQHF TGTGCCAGCTCACAGACAGGAGTCAATCAGCCCCAGCATTTT
TRBJ1-1 TRBV11-2 - - CASSLRRRGGSEAFF TGTGCCAGCAGCTTACGCCGACGGGGGGGTTCTGAAGCTTTCTTT
TRBJ2-7 TRBV15 - - CATSRGGTGEQYF TGTGCCACCAGCAGAGGCGGAACGGGCGAGCAGTACTTC
TRBJ2-1 TRBV4-2 TRBD2 - CASSQAGSGGAPYNEQFF TGTGCCAGCAGCCAAGCGGGGAGCGGGGGGGCCCCCTACAATGAGCAGTTCTTC
TRBJ2-1 TRBV24-1 TRBD1 few CATSNGETGGPQREQFF TGTGCCACCTCGAACGGGGAAACAGGGGGCCCGCAAAGAGAGCAGTTCTTC
TRBJ1-1 TRBV27 - - CASSLSPGMNTEAFF TGTGCCAGCAGTTTAAGCCCAGGCATGAACACTGAAGCTTTCTTT
TRBJ2-1 TRBV15 - few CATSRDLREQGQFF TGTGCCACCAGCAGAGATCTACGGGAGCAGGGGCAGTTCTTC
TRBJ2-3 TRBV6-5 - - CASSHGYTQYF TGTGCCAGCAGCCACGGGTATACGCAGTATTTT
TRBJ2-3 TRBV7-6 TRBD2 - CASSLGLAGNTDTQYF TGTGCCAGCAGCTTAGGACTAGCGGGGAACACAGATACGCAGTATTTT
TRBJ1-2 TRBV3-1/TRBV3-2 TRBD1 - CASSPDREGGYTF TGTGCCAGCAGCCCGGACAGGGAGGGCGGCTACACCTTC
TRBJ1-3 TRBV2 - - CASRSESGNTIYF TGTGCCAGCAGATCGGAGTCTGGAAACACCATATATTTT
TRBJ1-3 TRBV28 - - CASSSTGSGNTIYF TGTGCCAGCAGTTCGACAGGATCAGGAAACACCATATATTTT
TRBJ1-5 TRBV5-5 - - CASSLLGAQGQPQHF TGTGCCAGCAGCTTGTTGGGGGCTCAGGGGCAGCCCCAGCATTTT
TRBJ2-7 TRBV5-6 - once CASSSSGSSYEQYF TGTGCCAGCAGCTCCTCCGGGTCCTCCTACGAGCAGTACTTC
TRBJ2-2 TRBV7-3 TRBD2 - CASSAGLAGPPGELFF TGTGCCAGCAGCGCGGGACTAGCGGGGCCGCCCGGGGAGCTGTTTTTT
TRBJ1-2 TRBV6-5 - - CASSYSWDISYGYTF TGTGCCAGCAGTTACTCCTGGGACATATCATATGGCTACACCTTC
TRBJ1-1 TRBV19 - - CASSMDRIQYTEAFF TGTGCCAGTAGTATGGACAGAATACAGTACACTGAAGCTTTCTTT
TRBJ2-5 TRBV6-5 TRBD1 - CASSYVGQGRRETQYF TGTGCCAGCAGTTACGTCGGACAGGGGCGGAGGGAGACCCAGTACTTC
TRBJ2-2 TRBV7-2 TRBD2 - CASSQRGGGNTGELFF TGTGCCAGCAGCCAACGGGGCGGGGGGAACACCGGGGAGCTGTTTTTT
TRBJ2-7 TRBV3-1/TRBV3-2 - - CASSHNYEQYF TGTGCCAGCAGCCACAACTACGAGCAGTACTTC
TRBJ2-5 TRBV7-9 TRBD2 - CASSPRDRGGIQETQYF TGTGCCAGCAGCCCGCGCGATCGGGGGGGGATCCAAGAGACCCAGTACTTC
TRBJ1-1 TRBV5-6 - - CASSLNRVSHTEAFF TGTGCCAGCAGCTTAAACAGGGTATCGCACACTGAAGCTTTCTTT
TRBJ2-5 TRBV18 - - CASTRTEETQYF TGTGCCAGCACCAGGACAGAAGAGACCCAGTACTTC
TRBJ2-7 TRBV4-2 TRBD2 - CASSQGGLAPYEQYF TGTGCCAGCAGCCAGGGGGGACTAGCCCCCTACGAGCAGTACTTC
TRBJ2-7 TRBV15 - few CATSSGTNYEQYF TGTGCCACCAGCAGCGGGACAAACTACGAGCAGTACTTC
TRBJ2-5 TRBV9 TRBD2 - CASSVAGGHETQYF TGTGCCAGCAGCGTAGCGGGGGGGCATGAGACCCAGTACTTC
TRBJ1-1 TRBV15 - - CATSGNWGSGGSTEAFF TGTGCCACCAGCGGAAATTGGGGGTCAGGAGGGTCCACTGAAGCTTTCTTT
TRBJ2-1 TRBV14 TRBD1 - CASSQVTIRDRGEQFF TGTGCCAGCAGCCAAGTTACAATCCGGGACAGGGGGGAGCAGTTCTTC
TRBJ1-5 TRBV10-2 - - CASSGQIGGPQHF TGCGCCAGCAGTGGCCAAATAGGGGGGCCCCAGCATTTT
TRBJ2-7 TRBV3-1/TRBV3-2 TRBD1 - CASSLGQGLYEQYF TGTGCCAGCAGCCTGGGACAGGGCCTCTACGAGCAGTACTTC
TRBJ1-2 TRBV4-1 - - CASSQETRGLVYGYTF TGCGCCAGCAGCCAAGAGACGCGGGGGCTGGTCTATGGCTACACCTTC
TRBJ1-1 TRBV2 - - CASSAGTRDTEAFF TGTGCCAGCAGTGCAGGGACACGGGACACTGAAGCTTTCTTT
TRBJ1-5 TRBV12-5 TRBD1 - CASGLGTGPNQPQHF TGTGCTAGTGGTTTAGGGACAGGGCCTAATCAGCCCCAGCATTTT
TRBJ2-2 TRBV6-5 - - CASMEVQVGAGELFF TGTGCCAGCATGGAGGTTCAGGTGGGAGCCGGGGAGCTGTTTTTT
TRBJ1-1 TRBV28 - - CASSLWGRRNTEAFF TGTGCCAGCAGTTTGTGGGGCAGAAGGAACACTGAAGCTTTCTTT
TRBJ1-2 TRBV2 - few CASKDDSYGYTF TGTGCCAGCAAAGACGACAGCTATGGCTACACCTTC
TRBJ2-2 TRBV12-5 TRBD2 - CASGSRLAGGLGATGELFF TGTGCTAGTGGTTCCCGACTAGCGGGAGGGTTAGGAGCCACCGGGGAGCTGTTTTTT
TRBJ1-2 TRBV19 - - CASNQPGDLTYGYTF TGTGCCAGTAATCAGCCAGGGGACCTGACCTATGGCTACACCTTC
TRBJ1-6 TRBV13 TRBD1 - CASSQRDREHSPLHF TGTGCCAGCAGCCAACGGGACAGGGAACATTCACCCCTCCACTTT
TRBJ2-1 TRBV29-1 TRBD2 - CSVDGLANYNEQFF TGCAGCGTTGACGGACTAGCCAACTACAATGAGCAGTTCTTC